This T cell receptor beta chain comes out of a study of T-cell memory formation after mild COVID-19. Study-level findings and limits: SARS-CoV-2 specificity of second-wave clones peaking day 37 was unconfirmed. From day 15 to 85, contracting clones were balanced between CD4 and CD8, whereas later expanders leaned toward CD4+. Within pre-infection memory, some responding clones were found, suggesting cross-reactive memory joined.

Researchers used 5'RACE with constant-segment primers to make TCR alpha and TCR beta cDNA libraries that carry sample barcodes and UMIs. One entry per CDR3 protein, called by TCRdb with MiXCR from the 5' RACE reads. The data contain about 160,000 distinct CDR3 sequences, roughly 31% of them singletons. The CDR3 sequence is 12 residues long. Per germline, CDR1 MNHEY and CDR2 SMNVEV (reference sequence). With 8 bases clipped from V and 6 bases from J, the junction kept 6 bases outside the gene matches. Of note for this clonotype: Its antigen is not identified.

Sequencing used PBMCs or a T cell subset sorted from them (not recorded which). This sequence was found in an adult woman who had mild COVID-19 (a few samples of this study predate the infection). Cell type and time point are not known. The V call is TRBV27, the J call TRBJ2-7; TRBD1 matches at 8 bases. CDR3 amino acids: CASVGQGSEQYF. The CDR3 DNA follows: TGTGCCAGCGTCGGACAGGGATCCGAGCAGTACTTC.